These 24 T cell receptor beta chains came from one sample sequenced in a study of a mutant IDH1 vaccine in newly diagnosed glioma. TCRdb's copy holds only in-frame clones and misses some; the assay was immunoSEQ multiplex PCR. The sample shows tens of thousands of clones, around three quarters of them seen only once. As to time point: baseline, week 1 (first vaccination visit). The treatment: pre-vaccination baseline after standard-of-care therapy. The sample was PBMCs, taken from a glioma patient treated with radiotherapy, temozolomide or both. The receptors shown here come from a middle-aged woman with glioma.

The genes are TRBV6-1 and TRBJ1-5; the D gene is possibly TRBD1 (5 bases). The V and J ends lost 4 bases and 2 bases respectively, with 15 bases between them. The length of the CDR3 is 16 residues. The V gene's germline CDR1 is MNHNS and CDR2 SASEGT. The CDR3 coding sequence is TGTGCCAGCAGTGGCCGCGGGGGTGGGGGCAATCAGCCCCAGCATTTT. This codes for CASSGRGGGGNQPQHF.

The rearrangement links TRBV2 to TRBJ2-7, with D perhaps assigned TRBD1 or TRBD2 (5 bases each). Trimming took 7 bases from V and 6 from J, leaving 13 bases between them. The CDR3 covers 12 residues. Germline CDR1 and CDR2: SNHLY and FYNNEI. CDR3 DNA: TGTGCCAGCACTTTCGGGGCTGGCGAGCAGTACTTC. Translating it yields CASTFGAGEQYF. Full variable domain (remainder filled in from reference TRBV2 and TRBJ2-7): EPEVTQTPSHQVTQMGQEVILRCVPISNHLYFYWYRQILGQKVEFLVSFYNNEISEKSEIFDDQFSVERPDGSNFTLKIRSTKLEDSAMYFCASTFGAGEQYFGPGTRLTVT.

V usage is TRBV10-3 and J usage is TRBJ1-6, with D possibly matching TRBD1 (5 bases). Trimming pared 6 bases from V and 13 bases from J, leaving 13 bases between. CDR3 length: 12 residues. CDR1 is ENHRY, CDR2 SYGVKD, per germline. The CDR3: CAIRETATPLHF. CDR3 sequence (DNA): TGTGCCATCAGGGAGACAGCAACCCCCCTCCACTTT.

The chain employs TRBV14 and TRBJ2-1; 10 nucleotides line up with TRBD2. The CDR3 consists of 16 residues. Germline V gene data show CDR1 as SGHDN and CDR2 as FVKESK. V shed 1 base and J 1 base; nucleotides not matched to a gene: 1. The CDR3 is CASSQGTSGSYNEQFF. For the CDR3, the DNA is TGTGCCAGCAGCCAAGGGACTAGCGGATCCTACAATGAGCAGTTCTTC. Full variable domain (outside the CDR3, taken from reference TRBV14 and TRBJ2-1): EAGVTQFPSHSVIEKGQTVTLRCDPISGHDNLYWYRRVMGKEIKFLLHFVKESKQDESGMPNNRFLAERTGGTYSTLKVQPAELEDSGVYFCASSQGTSGSYNEQFFGPGTRLTVL.

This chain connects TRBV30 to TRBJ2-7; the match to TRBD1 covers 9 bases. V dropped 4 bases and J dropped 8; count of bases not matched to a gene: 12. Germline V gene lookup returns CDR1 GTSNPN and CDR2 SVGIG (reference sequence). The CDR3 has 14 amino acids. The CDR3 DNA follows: TGTGCCTGGAAATTATGGGACAGGGAGGTGAAGCAGTACTTC. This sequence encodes CAWKLWDREVKQYF.

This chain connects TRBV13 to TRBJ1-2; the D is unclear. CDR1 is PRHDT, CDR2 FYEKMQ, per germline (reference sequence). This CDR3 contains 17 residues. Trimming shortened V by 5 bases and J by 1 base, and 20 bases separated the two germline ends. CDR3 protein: CASSTSGSLTLNYGYTF. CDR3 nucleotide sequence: TGTGCCAGCAGCACTTCTGGCTCCCTTACCCTTAACTATGGCTACACCTTC.

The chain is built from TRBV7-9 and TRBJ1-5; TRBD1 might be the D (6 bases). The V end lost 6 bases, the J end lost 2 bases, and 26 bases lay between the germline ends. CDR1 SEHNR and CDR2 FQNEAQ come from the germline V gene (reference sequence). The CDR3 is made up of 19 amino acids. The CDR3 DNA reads TGTGCCAGCAGTCTGTATAGGGGGTATGGTGAAGATGGCAATCAGCCCCAGCATTTT. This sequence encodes CASSLYRGYGEDGNQPQHF.

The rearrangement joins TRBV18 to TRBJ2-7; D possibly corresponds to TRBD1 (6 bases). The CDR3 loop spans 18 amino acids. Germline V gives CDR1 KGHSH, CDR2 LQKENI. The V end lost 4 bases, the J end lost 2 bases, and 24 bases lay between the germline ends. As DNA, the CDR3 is TGTGCCAGCTCACTCCTGGACAGTCGCCTTGGGGCTGCCTACGAGCAGTACTTC. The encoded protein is CASSLLDSRLGAAYEQYF.

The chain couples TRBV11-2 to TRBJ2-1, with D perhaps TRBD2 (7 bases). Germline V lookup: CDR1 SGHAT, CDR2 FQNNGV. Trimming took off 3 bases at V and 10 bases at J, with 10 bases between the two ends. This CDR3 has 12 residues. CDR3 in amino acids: CASSLWGGEQFF. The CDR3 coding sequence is TGTGCCAGCAGCTTGTGGGGGGGCGAGCAGTTCTTC.

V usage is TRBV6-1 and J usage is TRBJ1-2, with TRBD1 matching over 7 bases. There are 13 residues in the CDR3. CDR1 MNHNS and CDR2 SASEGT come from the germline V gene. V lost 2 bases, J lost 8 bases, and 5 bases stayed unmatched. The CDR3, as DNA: TGTGCCAGCAGTGAATTAGACAGGGCCGGCTACACCTTC. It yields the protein CASSELDRAGYTF.

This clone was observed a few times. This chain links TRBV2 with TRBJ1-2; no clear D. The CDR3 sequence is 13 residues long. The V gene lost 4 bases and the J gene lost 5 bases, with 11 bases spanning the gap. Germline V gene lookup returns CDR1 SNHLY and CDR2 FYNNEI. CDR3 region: CASSGRAAYGYTF. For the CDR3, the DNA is TGTGCCAGCAGTGGGAGGGCAGCGTATGGCTACACCTTC.

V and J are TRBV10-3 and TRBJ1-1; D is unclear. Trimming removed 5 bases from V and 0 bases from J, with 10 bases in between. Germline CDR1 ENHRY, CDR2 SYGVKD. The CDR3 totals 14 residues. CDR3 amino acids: CAISSSPLNTEAFF. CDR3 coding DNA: TGTGCCATCAGTTCCTCTCCCTTGAACACTGAAGCTTTCTTT.

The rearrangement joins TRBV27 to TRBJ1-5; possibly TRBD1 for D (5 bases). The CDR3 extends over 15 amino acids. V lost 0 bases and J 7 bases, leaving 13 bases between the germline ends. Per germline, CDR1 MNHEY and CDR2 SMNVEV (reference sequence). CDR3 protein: CASSLSYPGIQPQHF. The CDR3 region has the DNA TGTGCCAGCAGTTTATCGTACCCAGGGATACAGCCCCAGCATTTT.

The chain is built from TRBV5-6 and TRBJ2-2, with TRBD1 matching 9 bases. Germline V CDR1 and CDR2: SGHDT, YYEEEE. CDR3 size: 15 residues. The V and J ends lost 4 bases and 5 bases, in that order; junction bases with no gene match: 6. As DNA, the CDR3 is TGTGCCAGCAGCCCGGACAGGGGAGGGACCGGGGAGCTGTTTTTT. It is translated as CASSPDRGGTGELFF.

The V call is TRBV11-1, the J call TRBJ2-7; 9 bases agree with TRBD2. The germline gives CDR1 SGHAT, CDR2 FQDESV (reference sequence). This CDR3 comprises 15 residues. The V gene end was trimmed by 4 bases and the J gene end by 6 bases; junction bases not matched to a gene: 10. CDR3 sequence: CASSSLGRGGTEQYF. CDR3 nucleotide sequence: TGTGCCAGCAGCTCCCTCGGGCGGGGGGGGACCGAGCAGTACTTC.

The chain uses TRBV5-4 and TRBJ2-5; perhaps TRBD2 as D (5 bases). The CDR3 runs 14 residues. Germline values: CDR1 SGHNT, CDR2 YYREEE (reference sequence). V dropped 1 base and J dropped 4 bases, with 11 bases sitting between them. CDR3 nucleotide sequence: TGTGCCAGCAGCTTGTCCCTAGCCGGAGAGACCCAGTACTTC. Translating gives CASSLSLAGETQYF.

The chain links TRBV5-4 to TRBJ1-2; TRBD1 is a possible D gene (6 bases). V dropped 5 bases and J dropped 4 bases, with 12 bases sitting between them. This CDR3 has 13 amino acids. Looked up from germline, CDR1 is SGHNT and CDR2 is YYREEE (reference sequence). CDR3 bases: TGTGCCAGCAGAAAACAGGACAGCTATGGCTACACCTTC. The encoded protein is CASRKQDSYGYTF.

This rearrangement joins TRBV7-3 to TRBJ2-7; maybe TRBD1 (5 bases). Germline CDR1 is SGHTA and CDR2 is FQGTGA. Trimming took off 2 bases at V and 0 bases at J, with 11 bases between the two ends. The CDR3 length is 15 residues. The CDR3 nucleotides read TGTGCCAGCAGCTTAGGAAGGGGCGGCTCCTACGAGCAGTACTTC. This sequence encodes CASSLGRGGSYEQYF.

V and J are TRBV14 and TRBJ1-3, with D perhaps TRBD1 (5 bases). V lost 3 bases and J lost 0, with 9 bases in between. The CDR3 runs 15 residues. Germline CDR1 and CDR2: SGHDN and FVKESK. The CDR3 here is CASSQQGFSGNTIYF. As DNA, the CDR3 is TGTGCCAGCAGCCAGCAGGGTTTCTCTGGAAACACCATATATTTT.

Here the CDR3 reads CASSRGPEGGYGYTF. The DNA of the CDR3 is TGTGCCAGCAGTCGAGGCCCAGAGGGCGGCTATGGCTACACCTTC. This sequence joins TRBV6-4 and TRBJ1-2; D is undetermined. With 5 bases removed from V and 4 bases from J, the gap between germline ends came to 17 bases. This CDR3 region has 15 residues. In germline, CDR1 is MRHNA, CDR2 SNTAGT.

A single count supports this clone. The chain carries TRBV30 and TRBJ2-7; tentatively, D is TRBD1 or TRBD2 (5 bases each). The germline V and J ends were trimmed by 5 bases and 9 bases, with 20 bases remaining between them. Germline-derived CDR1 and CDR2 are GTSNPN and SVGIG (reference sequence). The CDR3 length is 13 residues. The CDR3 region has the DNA TGTGCCTGGCACCGGGACGGTGGAAGTGGGCAGTACTTC. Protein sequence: CAWHRDGGSGQYF.

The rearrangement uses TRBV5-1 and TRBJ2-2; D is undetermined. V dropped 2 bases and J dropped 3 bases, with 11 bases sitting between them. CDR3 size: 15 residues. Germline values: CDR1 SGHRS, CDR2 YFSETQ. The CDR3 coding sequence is TGCGCCAGCAGCTTTAACAAGCCGGACACCGGGGAGCTGTTTTTT. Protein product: CASSFNKPDTGELFF.

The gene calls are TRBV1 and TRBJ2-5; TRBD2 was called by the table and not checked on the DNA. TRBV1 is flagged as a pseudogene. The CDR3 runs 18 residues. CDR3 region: CTSSPRLAGGRYQETQYF. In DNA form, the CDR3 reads TGCACCAGCAGCCCGCGACTAGCGGGGGGCAGGTACCAAGAGACCCAGTACTTC.

CDR3 sequence reads: CASSSAGSYEQYF. The DNA for the CDR3 is TGTGCCAGCAGTTCTGCGGGCTCCTACGAGCAGTACTTC. The chain uses TRBV6-5 and TRBJ2-7; D is possibly TRBD2 (5 bases). CDR1 and CDR2 (germline): MNHEY, SVGAGI. Trimming removed 4 bases at V and 0 bases at J, with 7 bases between. This CDR3 comprises 13 residues.